This entry concerns a single T cell receptor beta chain. Its antigen has not been determined. No quality values exist for individual bases; no much larger clone is one base distant. This sample was included in a study of T cells after yellow fever vaccination (dated by TCRdb to the late 2010s). Notes on the research overall: Libraries from fractions with low cell numbers were prepared with the SMART-Seq v4 Ultra Low Input RNA kit. To follow T-cell clones before and after primary and booster YFV17D yellow fever vaccination, bulk TCR alpha and beta repertoires were sequenced over time. The cohort comprised two healthy male donors, one aged 18 to 29 and one aged 30 to 40 years. Bulk PBMC replicates and cell subsets were isolated from blood drawn at multiple timepoints before and after both primary and secondary immunization. The research as a whole found: Most clones expanded after primary vaccination were re-detected after the booster (almost 98% of CD4 and more than 70% of CD8), suggesting broad memory maintenance. The secondary T-cell response was weaker than the primary response but faster, peaking on day 5 instead of day 15. Only a couple of donors were included in the study, so the extent to which the findings can be generalized is limited. A small share of clonotypes occurred in both CD4 and CD8 compartments, likely arising from convergent recombination. Computational filtering was needed because FACS-sorted repertoires could contain abundant contaminating clonotypes from the bulk population.

V has 1 base trimmed and J has 6 bases trimmed; junction bases matching no gene number 7. The cysteine opens and the phenylalanine closes a CDR3 of 15 amino acids. Of all the DNA, just the CDR3 is kept, 45 bases in frame from base 1. CDR1 is given as LGHDT and CDR2 as YNNKEL, both from the germline V gene (reference sequence). Per the publication, the treatment or condition label means: live attenuated yellow fever vaccine strain. At every blood-draw timepoint, two biological replicates of bulk PBMCs were collected. PBMCs were isolated from peripheral blood using a standard Ficoll-Paque protocol. RNA was extracted with TriZol from bulk PBMCs, CD4 and CD8 fractions, and dextramer-positive and dextramer-negative fractions. TCR cDNA was synthesized by 5'RACE template switching, which introduced a universal primer site and unique molecular identifiers. Priming for cDNA synthesis came from both the TCR alpha and TCR beta constant segments. Library amplification used two PCR steps, and the second PCR step added sample barcodes and sequencing adapters. Libraries were sequenced on Illumina HiSeq 2500 (2x100 bp) or NovaSeq (2x150 bp). On the authors' methods: Demultiplexing of reads and collapsing into UMI consensus sequences were performed with MIGEC, and V(D)J alignment was carried out with MiXCR. Using edgeR on replicate PBMC samples, clonotypes were called vaccine-responding if FDR was below 0.01 and the log2 fold change was above 5 up to day 15. Bulk clonotypes were assigned CD4 or CD8 identity according to which sequenced CD4 or CD8 repertoire held them at higher abundance. TCRdb handled the public reads itself, with Q25 trimming in fastp and clone calling in MiXCR, and kept productive beta chains. Entries that share a CDR3 protein sequence are merged under the most common genes and DNA. TCRdb, not the original authors, processed these V and J calls. The sample table lists 450,000 to 550,000 distinct CDR3 sequences, around a fifth of them with a count of one. The ten largest clones take up around 17% of the sample.

The sample in question was PBMCs, obtained about 21 days after the first yellow fever vaccination. In this chain, TRBV3-1 is recombined with TRBJ2-5, with 8 junctional bases fitting TRBD2. The receptor comes from a man between 18 and 29 years old who received the YFV17D yellow fever vaccine. CDR3 reads: CASSQVPLAGQTQYF. The sequenced DNA is TGTGCCAGCAGCCAAGTACCTCTAGCGGGCCAGACCCAGTACTTC.